This is a list of T cell receptor beta chains from one sample in a study of blood T cell repertoires in COVID-19. Profiling relied on immunoSEQ multiplex PCR, and the TCRdb table lists in-frame clones only, not all of them. The sample has approximately 170,000 clones, approximately 80% seen once. The sample was PBMCs or T cells enriched from blood (not recorded which). Every receptor here comes from a man aged 35 to 55 who had recovered from COVID-19. CDR3s include the opening cysteine and the closing phenylalanine or tryptophan.

j_call v_call cdr3_length cdr3_aa
TRBJ2-5 TRBV5-4 18 CASSSRELTAGWGETQYF
TRBJ1-2 TRBV7-9 14 CASSLSVGGYGYTF
TRBJ2-3 TRBV5-1 15 CASSFGQGGTDTQYF
TRBJ2-7 TRBV20-1 13 CSASFTGGYEQYF
TRBJ2-2 TRBV2 13 CASRGTYTGELFF
TRBJ2-5 TRBV6-5 15 CASRGTSGVQETQYF
TRBJ1-5 TRBV30 14 CAWSVGTFNQPQHF
TRBJ2-2 TRBV30 12 CAWSLNTGELFF
TRBJ1-2 TRBV24-1 15 CATSSDPSSRGGYTF
TRBJ2-5 TRBV5-6 12 CASSDTKETQYF
TRBJ1-1 TRBV30 14 CAWSPGHTNTEAFF
TRBJ2-7 TRBV6-5 13 CASNPGGTYEQYF
TRBJ1-1 TRBV5-1 17 CASTLGGTGGAGTEAFF
TRBJ2-2 TRBV18 14 CASSPSGDTGELFF
TRBJ1-4 TRBV2 13 CASRDRPNEKLFF
TRBJ2-1 TRBV7-8 18 CASSPTWGAGGKYNEQFF
TRBJ1-3 TRBV18 15 CASSPQNTPGNTIYF
TRBJ1-6 TRBV3-1/TRBV3-2 14 CACQGQGANSPLHF
TRBJ2-3 TRBV7-3 16 CASSRRSGGLADTQYF
TRBJ2-1 TRBV7-9 14 CASPTPGGPGEQFF
TRBJ1-2 TRBV5-1 14 CASSLESLGGGYTF
TRBJ2-5 TRBV29-1 14 CSVRVAGGRETQYF
TRBJ1-1 TRBV29-1 11 CSVYRGGEAFF
TRBJ1-1 TRBV29-1 12 CSGSTGNTEAFF
TRBJ2-1 TRBV30 13 CAWSSTRDGEQFF
TRBJ1-1 TRBV4-2 15 CASSQEGPGQGEAFF
TRBJ1-2 TRBV20-1 11 CSAFQGVGYTF
TRBJ2-3 TRBV10-3 19 CAIRPGQGTLAGSTDTQYF
TRBJ2-7 TRBV5-6 14 CASSFMGTGSEQYF
TRBJ2-4 TRBV29-1 13 CSVVPGQQNIQYF
TRBJ1-1 TRBV2 10 CAGAYTEAFF
TRBJ2-7 TRBV7-7 14 CASSPSGGGYEQYF
TRBJ1-5 TRBV5-1 15 CASSLGDRVEQPQHF
TRBJ2-2 TRBV19 14 CASTHRANTGELFF
TRBJ1-2 TRBV5-1 14 CASSLAGSLYGYTF
TRBJ2-4 TRBV6-5 14 CASNFEIAKNIQYF
TRBJ1-4 TRBV4-1 15 CASSRGTQTNEKLFF
TRBJ2-3 TRBV5-4 17 CASRAGLAGSSTDTQYF
TRBJ2-7 TRBV7-2 13 CASSPHGREEQYF
TRBJ2-5 TRBV9 14 CASSDPSGGETQYF
TRBJ2-1 TRBV11-2 14 CATERREVHNEQFF
TRBJ1-1 TRBV19 15 CASTYDRGGNTEAFF
TRBJ2-5 TRBV10-2 19 CASSEPSGTSRLSGETQYF
TRBJ1-1 TRBV11-3 13 CASSRGEGTEAFF
TRBJ1-2 TRBV14 18 CASSQALGTGGLDYGYTF
TRBJ2-5 TRBV15 17 CATSRTSGELRFGTQYF
TRBJ2-5 TRBV30 16 CAWNRLAGGRRETQYF
TRBJ2-5 TRBV13 16 CASSLGQGGFQETQYF
TRBJ1-1 TRBV30 14 CAWSTGISSDKCVF
TRBJ2-3 TRBV5-1 14 CASSLNLASDTQYF
TRBJ1-4 TRBV6-5 13 CASMGDSNEKLFF
TRBJ2-1 TRBV5-1 14 CASSPSGGRNEQFF